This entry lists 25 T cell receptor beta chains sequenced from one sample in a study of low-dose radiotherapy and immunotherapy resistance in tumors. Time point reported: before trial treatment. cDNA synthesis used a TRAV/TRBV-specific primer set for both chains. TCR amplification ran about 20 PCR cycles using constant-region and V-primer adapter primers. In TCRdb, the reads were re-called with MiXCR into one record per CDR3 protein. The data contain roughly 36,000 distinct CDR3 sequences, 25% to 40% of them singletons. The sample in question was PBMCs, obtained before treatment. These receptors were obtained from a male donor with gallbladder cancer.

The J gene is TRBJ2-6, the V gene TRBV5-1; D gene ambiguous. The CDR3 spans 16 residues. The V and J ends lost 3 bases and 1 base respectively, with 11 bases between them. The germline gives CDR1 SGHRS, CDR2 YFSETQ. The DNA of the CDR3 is TGCGCCAGCAGCTCCAGACACTCTTCTGGGGCCAACGTCCTGACTTTC. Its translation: CASSSRHSSGANVLTF.

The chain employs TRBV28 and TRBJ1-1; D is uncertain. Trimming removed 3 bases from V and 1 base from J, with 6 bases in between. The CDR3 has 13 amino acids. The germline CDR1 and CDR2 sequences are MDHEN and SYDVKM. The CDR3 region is CASSLQANTEAFF. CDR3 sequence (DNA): TGTGCCAGCAGTTTGCAGGCGAACACTGAAGCTTTCTTT.

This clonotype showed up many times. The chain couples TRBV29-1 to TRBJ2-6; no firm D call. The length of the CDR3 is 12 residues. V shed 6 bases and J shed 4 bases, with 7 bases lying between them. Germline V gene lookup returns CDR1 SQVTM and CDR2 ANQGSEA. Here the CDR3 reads CSVQQGANVLTF. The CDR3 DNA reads TGCAGCGTCCAGCAAGGGGCCAACGTCCTGACTTTC.

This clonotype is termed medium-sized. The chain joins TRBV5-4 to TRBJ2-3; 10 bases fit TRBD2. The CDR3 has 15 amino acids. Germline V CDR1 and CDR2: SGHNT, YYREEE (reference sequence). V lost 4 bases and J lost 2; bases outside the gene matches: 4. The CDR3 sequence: CASSASGRDTDTQYF. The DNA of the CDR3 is TGTGCCAGCAGCGCAAGCGGGAGGGACACAGATACGCAGTATTTT.

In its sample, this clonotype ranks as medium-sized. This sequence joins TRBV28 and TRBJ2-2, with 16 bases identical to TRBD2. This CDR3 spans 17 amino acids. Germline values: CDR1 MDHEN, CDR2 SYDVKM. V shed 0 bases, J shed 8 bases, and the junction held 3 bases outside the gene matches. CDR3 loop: CASSLWGLAGGPGELFF. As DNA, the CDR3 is TGTGCCAGCAGTTTATGGGGACTAGCGGGAGGGCCAGGGGAGCTGTTTTTT.

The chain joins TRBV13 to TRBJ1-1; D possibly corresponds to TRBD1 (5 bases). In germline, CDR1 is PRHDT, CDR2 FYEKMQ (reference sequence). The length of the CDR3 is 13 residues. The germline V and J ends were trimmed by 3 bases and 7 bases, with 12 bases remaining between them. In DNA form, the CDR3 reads TGTGCCAGCAGCTTTCAGGGTACTATTGAAGCTTTCTTT. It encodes CASSFQGTIEAFF.

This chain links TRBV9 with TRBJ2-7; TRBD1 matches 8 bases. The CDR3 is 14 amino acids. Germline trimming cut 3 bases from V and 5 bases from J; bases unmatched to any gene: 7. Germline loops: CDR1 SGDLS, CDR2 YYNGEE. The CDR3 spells CASSADRVKDEQYF. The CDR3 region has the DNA TGTGCCAGCAGCGCGGACAGGGTGAAGGACGAGCAGTACTTC.

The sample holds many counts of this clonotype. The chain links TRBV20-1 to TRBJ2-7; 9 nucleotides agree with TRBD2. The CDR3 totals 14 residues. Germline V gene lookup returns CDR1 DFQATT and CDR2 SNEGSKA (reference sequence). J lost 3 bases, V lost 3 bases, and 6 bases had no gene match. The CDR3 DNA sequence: TGCAGTGCTAGCTTGACTAGCGGTAGCTACGAGCAGTACTTC. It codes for CSASLTSGSYEQYF.

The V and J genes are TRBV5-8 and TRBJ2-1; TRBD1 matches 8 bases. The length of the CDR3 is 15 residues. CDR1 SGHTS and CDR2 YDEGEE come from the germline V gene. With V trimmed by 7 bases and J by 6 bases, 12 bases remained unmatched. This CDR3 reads CASRIRGQGGNEQFF. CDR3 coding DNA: TGTGCCAGCCGCATTCGAGGACAGGGAGGCAATGAGCAGTTCTTC.

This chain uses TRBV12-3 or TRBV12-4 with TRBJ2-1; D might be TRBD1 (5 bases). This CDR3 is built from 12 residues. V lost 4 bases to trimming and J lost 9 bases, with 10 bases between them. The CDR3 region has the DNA TGTGCCAGCAGTTGGGGCAGTTCTGAGCAGTTCTTC. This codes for CASSWGSSEQFF.

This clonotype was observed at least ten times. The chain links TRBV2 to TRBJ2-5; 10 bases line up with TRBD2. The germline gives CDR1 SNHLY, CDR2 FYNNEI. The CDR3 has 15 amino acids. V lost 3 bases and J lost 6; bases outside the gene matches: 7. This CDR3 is CASSDWGLAIKTQYF. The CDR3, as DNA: TGTGCCAGCAGTGATTGGGGACTAGCGATCAAGACCCAGTACTTC.

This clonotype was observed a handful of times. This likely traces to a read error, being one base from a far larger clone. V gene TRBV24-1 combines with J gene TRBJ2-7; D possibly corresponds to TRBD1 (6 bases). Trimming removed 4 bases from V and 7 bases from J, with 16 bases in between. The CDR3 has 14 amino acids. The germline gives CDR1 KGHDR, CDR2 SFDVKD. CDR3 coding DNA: TGTGCCACCAGTGACCCCGGACAGACAAATGAGCAGTACTTC. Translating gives CATSDPGQTNEQYF.

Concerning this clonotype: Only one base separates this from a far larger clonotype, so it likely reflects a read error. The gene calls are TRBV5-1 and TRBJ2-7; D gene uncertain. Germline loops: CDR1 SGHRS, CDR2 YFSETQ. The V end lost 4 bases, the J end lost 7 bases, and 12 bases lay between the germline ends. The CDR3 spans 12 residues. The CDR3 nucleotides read TGCGCCAGCAGCCCTAACTGGAATGAGCAGTACTTC. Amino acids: CASSPNWNEQYF. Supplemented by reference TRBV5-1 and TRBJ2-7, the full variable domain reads KAGVTQTPRYLIKTRGQQVTLSCSPISGHRSVSWYQQTPGQGLQFLFEYFSETQRNKGNFPGRFSGRQFSNSRSEMNVSTLELGDSALYLCASSPNWNEQYFGPGTRLTVT.

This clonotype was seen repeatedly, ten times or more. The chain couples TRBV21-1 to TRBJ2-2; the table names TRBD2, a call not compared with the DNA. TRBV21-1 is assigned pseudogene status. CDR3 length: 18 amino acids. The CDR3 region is CASSNTVGREHNTGELFF. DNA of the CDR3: TGTGCCAGCAGCAATACCGTCGGGCGGGAACATAACACCGGGGAGCTGTTTTTT.

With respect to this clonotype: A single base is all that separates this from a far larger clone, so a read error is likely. CDR3 sequence: CASSPTGMYEQYF. DNA of the CDR3: TGTGCCAGCAGTCCCACCGGAATGTACGAGCAGTACTTC. The chain recombines TRBV6-5 with TRBJ2-7; D unresolved. Germline V gene data show CDR1 as MNHEY and CDR2 as SVGAGI. This CDR3 is built from 13 residues. V lost 5 bases, J lost 4 bases, and 12 bases lay in between.

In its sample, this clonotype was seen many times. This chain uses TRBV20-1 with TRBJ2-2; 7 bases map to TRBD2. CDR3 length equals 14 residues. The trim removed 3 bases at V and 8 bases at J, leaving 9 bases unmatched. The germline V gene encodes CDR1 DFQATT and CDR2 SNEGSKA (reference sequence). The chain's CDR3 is CSARGPGGRGELFF. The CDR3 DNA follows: TGCAGTGCTAGGGGCCCGGGGGGACGTGGGGAGCTGTTTTTT.

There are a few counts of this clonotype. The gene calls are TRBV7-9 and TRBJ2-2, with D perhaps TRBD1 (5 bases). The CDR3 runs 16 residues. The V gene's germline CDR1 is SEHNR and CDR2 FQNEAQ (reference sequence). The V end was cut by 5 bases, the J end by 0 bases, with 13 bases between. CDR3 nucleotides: TGTGCCAGCAGCCGAGACAGAAGCGCGAACACCGGGGAGCTGTTTTTT. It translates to CASSRDRSANTGELFF. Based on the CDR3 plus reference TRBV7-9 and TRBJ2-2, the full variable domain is DTGVSQNPRHKITKRGQNVTFRCDPISEHNRLYWYRQTLGQGPEFLTYFQNEAQLEKSRLLSDRFSAERPKGSFSTLEIQRTEQGDSAMYLCASSRDRSANTGELFFGEGSRLTVL.

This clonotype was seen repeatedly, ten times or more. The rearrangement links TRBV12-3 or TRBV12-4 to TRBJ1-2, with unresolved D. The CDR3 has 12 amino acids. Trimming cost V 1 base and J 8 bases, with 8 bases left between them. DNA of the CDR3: TGTGCCAGCAGTTTAGATTTGATGGGCTACACCTTC. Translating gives CASSLDLMGYTF.

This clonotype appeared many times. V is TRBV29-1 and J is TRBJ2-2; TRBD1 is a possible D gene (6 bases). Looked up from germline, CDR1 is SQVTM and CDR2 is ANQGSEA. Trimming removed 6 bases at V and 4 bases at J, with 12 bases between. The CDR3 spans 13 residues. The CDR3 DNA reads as TGCAGCGTATACAGGGAAGGCACCGGGGAGCTGTTTTTT. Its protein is CSVYREGTGELFF.

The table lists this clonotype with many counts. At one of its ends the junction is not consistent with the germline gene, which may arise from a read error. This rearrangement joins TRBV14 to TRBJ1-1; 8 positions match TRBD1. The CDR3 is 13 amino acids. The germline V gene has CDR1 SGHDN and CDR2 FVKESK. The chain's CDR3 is CASSQEERTGYIF. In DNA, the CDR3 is TGTGCCAGCAGCCAAGAAGAAAGGACAGGGTACATCTTT.

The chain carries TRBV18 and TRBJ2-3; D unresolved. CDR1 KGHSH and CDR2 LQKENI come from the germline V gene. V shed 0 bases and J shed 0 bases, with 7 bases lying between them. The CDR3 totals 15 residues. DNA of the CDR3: TGTGCCAGCTCACCACCGGGGATGAGCACAGATACGCAGTATTTT. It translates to CASSPPGMSTDTQYF.

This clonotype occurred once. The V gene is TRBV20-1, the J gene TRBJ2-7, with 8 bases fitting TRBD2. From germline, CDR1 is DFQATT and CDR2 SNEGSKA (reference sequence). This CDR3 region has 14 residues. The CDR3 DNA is TGCAGAACCTCGCCGGCGGGAGGCTCCTACGAGCAGTACTTC. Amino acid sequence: CRTSPAGGSYEQYF.

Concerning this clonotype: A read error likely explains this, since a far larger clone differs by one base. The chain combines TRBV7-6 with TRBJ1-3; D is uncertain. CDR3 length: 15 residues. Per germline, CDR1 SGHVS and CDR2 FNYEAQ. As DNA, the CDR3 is TGTGCCAGCAGCTTCATGCCCCACTCTGGAAACACCATACATTTT. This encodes CASSFMPHSGNTIHF. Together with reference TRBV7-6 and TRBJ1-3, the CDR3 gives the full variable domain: GAGVSQSPRYKVTKRGQDVALRCDPISGHVSLYWYRQALGQGPEFLTYFNYEAQQDKSGLPNDRFSAERPEGSISTLTIQRTEQRDSAMYRCASSFMPHSGNTIHFGEGSWLTVV.

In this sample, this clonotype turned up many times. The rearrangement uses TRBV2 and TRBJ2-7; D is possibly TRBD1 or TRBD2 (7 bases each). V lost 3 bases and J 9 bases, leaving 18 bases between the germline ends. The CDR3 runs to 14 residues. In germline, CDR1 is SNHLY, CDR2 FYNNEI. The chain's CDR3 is CASSDQGGRAWQYF. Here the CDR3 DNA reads TGTGCCAGCAGTGATCAGGGGGGGCGTGCTTGGCAGTACTTC.

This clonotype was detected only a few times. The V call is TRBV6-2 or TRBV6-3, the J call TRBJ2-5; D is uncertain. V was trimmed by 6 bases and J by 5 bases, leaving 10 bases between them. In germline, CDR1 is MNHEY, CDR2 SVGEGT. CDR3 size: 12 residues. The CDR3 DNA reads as TGTGCCAGCAGCCCCGGAGAGGAGACCCAGTACTTC. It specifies CASSPGEETQYF.